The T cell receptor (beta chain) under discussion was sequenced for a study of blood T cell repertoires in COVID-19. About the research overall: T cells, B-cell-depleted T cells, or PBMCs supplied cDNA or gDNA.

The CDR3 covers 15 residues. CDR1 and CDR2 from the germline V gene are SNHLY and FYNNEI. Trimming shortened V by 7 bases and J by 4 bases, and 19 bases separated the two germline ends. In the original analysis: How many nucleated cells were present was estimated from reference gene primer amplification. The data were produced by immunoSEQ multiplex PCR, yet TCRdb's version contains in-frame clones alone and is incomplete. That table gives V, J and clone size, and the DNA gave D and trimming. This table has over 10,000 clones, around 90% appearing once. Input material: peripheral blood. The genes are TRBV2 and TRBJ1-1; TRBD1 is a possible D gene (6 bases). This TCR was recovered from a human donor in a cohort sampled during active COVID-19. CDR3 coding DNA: TGTGCCAGCATGAGGGGGGGCGGAGGGTCCACTGAAGCTTTCTTT. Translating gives CASMRGGGGSTEAFF.